One and the same sample provided the 28 T cell receptor beta chains below, sequenced in a study of blood T cell repertoires in COVID-19. Clones were read by immunoSEQ multiplex PCR, and TCRdb kept only the in-frame ones, dropping some. This table holds fewer than 150,000 clones, approximately 86% found once. Source material: peripheral blood. These receptor sequences come from a human donor in a cohort sampled during active COVID-19.

This chain uses TRBV5-1 with TRBJ2-5; the match to TRBD2 covers 7 bases. Germline V CDR1 and CDR2: SGHRS, YFSETQ. This CDR3 comprises 14 residues. After removal of 2 bases from V and 4 bases from J, the junction contained 5 bases not matched to a gene. CDR3 amino acids: CASSFTSDGETQYF. The DNA of the CDR3 is TGCGCCAGCAGCTTTACTAGCGATGGAGAGACCCAGTACTTC.

This rearrangement joins TRBV14 to TRBJ2-7; 8 nucleotides agree with TRBD2. With 2 bases clipped from V and 0 bases from J, the junction kept 6 bases outside the gene matches. The CDR3 has 16 residues. Germline loops: CDR1 SGHDN, CDR2 FVKESK. For the CDR3, the DNA is TGTGCCAGCAGCCAATTAGGGGCGGGAGGCTCCTACGAGCAGTACTTC. This codes for CASSQLGAGGSYEQYF.

The rearrangement uses TRBV28 and TRBJ2-1, with no clear D. The V and J ends lost 3 bases and 6 bases respectively, with 6 bases between them. Germline CDR1 is MDHEN and CDR2 is SYDVKM. The length of the CDR3 is 12 residues. The CDR3 coding sequence is TGTGCCAGCAGTTTCAGAACCAATGAGCAGTTCTTC. It yields the protein CASSFRTNEQFF.

In its sample, this clone was seen once. The rearrangement links TRBV11-2 to TRBJ2-3; TRBD2 is a possible D gene (5 bases). The CDR3 has 16 residues. Trimming shortened V by 1 base and J by 2 bases, and 13 bases separated the two germline ends. The germline gives CDR1 SGHAT, CDR2 FQNNGV. The CDR3 loop reads CASSLGGRSLTDTQYF. DNA for the CDR3: TGTGCCAGCAGCTTAGGAGGGCGCAGCCTCACAGATACGCAGTATTTT.

The chain links TRBV11-2 to TRBJ2-1, with D perhaps TRBD2 (6 bases). The ends were cut back, 4 bases at V and 3 bases at J, with 10 bases in the middle. The CDR3 covers 14 residues. Germline CDR1 and CDR2: SGHAT and FQNNGV. As DNA, the CDR3 is TGTGCCAGCAGCTCGGGACTTGACTACAATGAGCAGTTCTTC. Translated, it gives CASSSGLDYNEQFF.

This chain connects TRBV11-2 to TRBJ2-5, with TRBD2 matching over 12 bases. Unmatched junction bases numbered 1, after V lost 0 bases and J lost 5 bases. Germline-derived CDR1 and CDR2 are SGHAT and FQNNGV. The CDR3 length is 15 residues. The chain's CDR3 is CASSLETSGGETQYF. The CDR3, as DNA: TGTGCCAGCAGCTTAGAAACTAGCGGGGGGGAGACCCAGTACTTC.

The chain couples TRBV18 to TRBJ2-1; 11 bases align to TRBD2. V dropped 4 bases and J dropped 4; count of bases not matched to a gene: 3. Germline CDR1 reads KGHSH; CDR2 reads LQKENI. The CDR3 spans 15 residues. This CDR3 reads CASSLRTSGYNEQFF. CDR3 bases: TGTGCCAGCTCACTGAGGACTAGCGGGTACAATGAGCAGTTCTTC.

This clone was detected many times. V is TRBV11-3 and J is TRBJ1-6; no definite D call. CDR3 length: 16 amino acids. Deletions cut 0 bases from V and 9 bases from J, with 15 bases between. Per the germline V gene, CDR1 is SGHNT and CDR2 is YENEEA. The CDR3 bases are TGTGCCAGCAGCTTAGATGGGTCCCCAAGCGGTTCACCCCTCCACTTT. Protein product: CASSLDGSPSGSPLHF.

The chain joins TRBV19 to TRBJ2-7; D unclear. The CDR3 loop spans 13 amino acids. The germline V gene encodes CDR1 LNHDA and CDR2 SQIVND (reference sequence). The V gene lost 11 bases and the J gene lost 1 base, with 15 bases spanning the gap. As DNA, the CDR3 is TGTGCCGCACCCTCGATACTATCCTACGAGCAGTACTTC. It encodes CAAPSILSYEQYF.

The rearrangement uses TRBV11-2 and TRBJ2-5, with 10 bases aligning to TRBD2. V dropped 5 bases and J dropped 5; count of bases not matched to a gene: 5. The CDR3 has 14 amino acids. From germline, CDR1 is SGHAT and CDR2 FQNNGV. CDR3 sequence (DNA): TGTGCCAGCAGCCCGGTAGCGGGGGGCGAGACCCAGTACTTC. It is translated as CASSPVAGGETQYF.

The chain couples TRBV19 to TRBJ1-5, with 9 nucleotides matching TRBD1. Unmatched junction bases numbered 7, after V lost 7 bases and J lost 6 bases. The CDR3 runs to 14 residues. Germline-derived CDR1 and CDR2 are LNHDA and SQIVND (reference sequence). CDR3 sequence reads: CASTQTGGVQPQHF. The CDR3 DNA is TGTGCCAGTACTCAGACAGGGGGGGTTCAGCCCCAGCATTTT.

The CDR3 reads CASRPMGFYEQYF. CDR3 DNA: TGTGCCAGCAGGCCGATGGGCTTCTACGAGCAGTACTTC. The chain has TRBV12-3 or TRBV12-4 and TRBJ2-7; D gene uncertain. The CDR3 consists of 13 residues. V lost 6 bases and J lost 3, with 12 bases in between.

This clone appeared once. This rearrangement joins TRBV6-2 or TRBV6-3 to TRBJ1-2; D not resolved. V lost 2 bases and J lost 8, with 9 bases in between. CDR3 size: 12 residues. The germline V gene has CDR1 MNHEY and CDR2 SVGEGT. CDR3: CASSYALGGYTF. The CDR3 region has the DNA TGTGCCAGCAGTTACGCCCTCGGGGGCTACACCTTC.

V and J are TRBV10-1 and TRBJ2-7; 9 bases fit TRBD2. Trimming took 3 bases from V and 4 from J; bases not matched to a gene: 7. The CDR3 length is 15 residues. Germline-derived CDR1 and CDR2 are WNHNN and SYGVQD (reference sequence). The DNA for the CDR3 is TGCGCCAGCAGTGATGCTAGCGGGACTCTGTACGAGCAGTACTTC. It codes for CASSDASGTLYEQYF.

The chain uses TRBV19 and TRBJ1-2, with a possible D match to TRBD1 (6 bases). From germline, CDR1 is LNHDA and CDR2 SQIVND (reference sequence). The CDR3 is 17 amino acids. V lost 5 bases, J lost 2 bases, and 21 bases lay in between. The CDR3 bases are TGTGCCAGTAGTTCACTCTTCCTGGGACAAGCAAACTATGGCTACACCTTC. Protein product: CASSSLFLGQANYGYTF.

The chain links TRBV28 to TRBJ2-5; a weak D match, TRBD1 (6 bases). Germline loops: CDR1 MDHEN, CDR2 SYDVKM. This CDR3 spans 14 amino acids. Trimming left V 9 bases short and J 5 bases short, with 19 bases between. The CDR3 loop reads CASRLTRGRETQYF. The CDR3 coding sequence is TGTGCCAGTCGTCTTACCAGGGGTCGGGAGACCCAGTACTTC. The entire variable domain, with the rest obtained from reference TRBV28 and TRBJ2-5, is as follows: DVKVTQSSRYLVKRTGEKVFLECVQDMDHENMFWYRQDPGLGLRLIYFSYDVKMKEKGDIPEGYSVSREKKERFSLILESASTNQTSMYLCASRLTRGRETQYFGPGTRLLVL.

The chain joins TRBV11-2 to TRBJ2-5; tentative D call: TRBD2 (6 bases). With 1 base removed from V and 7 bases from J, the gap between germline ends came to 10 bases. The CDR3 loop spans 13 amino acids. The germline CDR1 and CDR2 sequences are SGHAT and FQNNGV. The CDR3 nucleotides read TGTGCCAGCAGCTTAGGCGGGGCTGGGACCCAGTACTTC. This sequence encodes CASSLGGAGTQYF.

The rearrangement uses TRBV6-4 and TRBJ1-6, with D perhaps matching TRBD1 (6 bases). V was pared by 2 bases and J by 6 bases, with 11 bases between. The germline V gene has CDR1 MRHNA and CDR2 SNTAGT. This CDR3 is built from 15 residues. This CDR3 reads CASSDGGAGNSPLHF. CDR3 sequence (DNA): TGTGCCAGCAGTGACGGGGGGGCCGGTAATTCACCCCTCCACTTT.

The chain carries TRBV3-1 (or the pseudogene TRBV3-2) and TRBJ1-5; perhaps TRBD1 as D (6 bases). The CDR3 spans 15 residues. Trimming removed 1 base at V and 3 bases at J, with 10 bases between. Germline V gene lookup returns CDR1 LGHDT and CDR2 YNNKEL (reference sequence). The chain's CDR3 is CASSQGRGSNQPQHF. The CDR3, as DNA: TGTGCCAGCAGCCAAGGCAGGGGTTCCAATCAGCCCCAGCATTTT.

The chain links TRBV7-9 to TRBJ2-5, with TRBD1 matching 8 bases. The trim removed 5 bases at V and 5 bases at J, leaving 10 bases unmatched. This CDR3 comprises 15 residues. Per germline, CDR1 SEHNR and CDR2 FQNEAQ (reference sequence). The CDR3 region has the DNA TGTGCCAGCAGCCCGATGGACAGGGAGAGTGAGACCCAGTACTTC. This sequence encodes CASSPMDRESETQYF. Together with reference TRBV7-9 and TRBJ2-5, the CDR3 gives the full variable domain: DTGVSQNPRHKITKRGQNVTFRCDPISEHNRLYWYRQTLGQGPEFLTYFQNEAQLEKSRLLSDRFSAERPKGSFSTLEIQRTEQGDSAMYLCASSPMDRESETQYFGPGTRLLVL.

This chain connects TRBV21-1 to TRBJ1-5; the table assigns TRBD1, which was not confirmed against the DNA. TRBV21-1 is given as a pseudogene. The CDR3 length is 15 residues. CDR3 in amino acids: CASSNGTGGNQPQHF. The DNA for the CDR3 is TGTGCCAGCAGCAACGGGACAGGGGGCAATCAGCCCCAGCATTTT.

The chain has TRBV12-3 or TRBV12-4 and TRBJ1-1, with D possibly being TRBD1 (5 bases). V was clipped by 6 bases and J by 5 bases, with 10 bases between them. CDR3 length: 12 amino acids. The CDR3 DNA reads TGTGCCAGCAGGCCAGGGTGGACTGAAGCTTTCTTT. Its protein product is CASRPGWTEAFF.

V gene TRBV6-5 combines with J gene TRBJ2-6; possible D gene TRBD2, 5 bases. Germline values: CDR1 MNHEY, CDR2 SVGAGI. The CDR3 length is 15 residues. V lost 7 bases and J lost 1, with 11 bases in between. CDR3 nucleotides: TGTGCCAGCACGGCGGGTAGTTCTGGGGCCAACGTCCTGACTTTC. This gives the protein CASTAGSSGANVLTF.

The genes are TRBV7-9 and TRBJ1-2, with 9 bases fitting TRBD1. The CDR3 extends over 14 amino acids. Germline loops: CDR1 SEHNR, CDR2 FQNEAQ (reference sequence). The ends lost 5 bases at V and 8 bases at J; junction bases unmatched: 9. The CDR3, as DNA: TGTGCCAGCAGCGCACTACAGGGGGCAAGAGGCTACACCTTC. Encoded protein: CASSALQGARGYTF.

The CDR3 DNA follows: TGTGCCATCAGTCCTAGTCTAGGCTCTGGAAACACCATATATTTT. Translating it yields CAISPSLGSGNTIYF. The rearrangement links TRBV10-3 to TRBJ1-3; D is undetermined. The CDR3 spans 15 residues. V lost 5 bases and J 0 bases, leaving 11 bases between the germline ends. CDR1 ENHRY and CDR2 SYGVKD come from the germline V gene.

The V gene is TRBV2, the J gene TRBJ2-7; D gene uncertain. This CDR3 spans 12 amino acids. Germline values: CDR1 SNHLY, CDR2 FYNNEI. The V end was cut by 0 bases, the J end by 7 bases, with 7 bases between. The DNA for the CDR3 is TGTGCCAGCAGTGAAGCGAGGCGAGAGCAGTACTTC. Translated, it gives CASSEARREQYF.

The chain's CDR3 is CASSLTGGYEKLFF. In nucleotides, the CDR3 is TGTGCCAGCAGCCTGACAGGGGGATATGAAAAACTGTTTTTT. V and J are TRBV5-8 and TRBJ1-4; TRBD1 matches at 9 bases. The germline CDR1 and CDR2 sequences are SGHTS and YDEGEE. After removal of 4 bases from V and 6 bases from J, the junction contained 4 bases not matched to a gene. The CDR3 is 14 residues long.

The chain joins TRBV6-5 to TRBJ1-2; TRBD1 matches 7 bases. This CDR3 comprises 14 residues. With 2 bases clipped from V and 2 bases from J, the junction kept 2 bases outside the gene matches. The germline gives CDR1 MNHEY, CDR2 SVGAGI. As DNA, the CDR3 is TGTGCCAGCAGTTACGAGGGGGCCAACTATGGCTACACCTTC. This translates into CASSYEGANYGYTF.